The 21 T cell receptor beta chains in this list originate from one sample, sequenced in a study of blood T cells in healthy people across ages. Combining a sample-barcoded 5' primer with a J-beta primer mix, a second PCR ran for roughly 7 to 11 cycles. TCRdb passed the 5' RACE reads through MiXCR, listing each CDR3 protein once. This table holds some 640,000 distinct CDR3 sequences, 45% to 50% found once. Sample: blood. The receptors come from a woman aged 55-70 years in good health.

The rearrangement uses TRBV10-3 and TRBJ1-2, with TRBD1 matching over 7 bases. Unmatched junction bases numbered 17, after V lost 11 bases and J lost 8 bases. CDR3 length: 14 residues. Germline CDR1 is ENHRY and CDR2 is SYGVKD. DNA for the CDR3: TGTGCCGCCCAGGGGGAAACGACTTTTTACGGCTACACCTTC. Protein sequence: CAAQGETTFYGYTF.

The chain is built from TRBV28 and TRBJ1-2, with D possibly matching TRBD1 (6 bases). The germline V gene encodes CDR1 MDHEN and CDR2 SYDVKM. Trimming took 10 bases from V and 6 from J, leaving 12 bases between them. CDR3 size: 11 residues. As DNA, the CDR3 is TGTGCCACCAACGGACAGAATGGCTACACCTTC. It is translated as CATNGQNGYTF.

This chain links TRBV11-2 with TRBJ2-7; TRBD1 agrees at 9 bases. From germline, CDR1 is SGHAT and CDR2 FQNNGV. The length of the CDR3 is 15 residues. V shed 4 bases, J shed 5 bases, and the junction held 9 bases outside the gene matches. The CDR3 loop is CASSSGGQGYHEQYF. CDR3 nucleotide sequence: TGTGCCAGCAGCTCTGGGGGACAGGGATACCACGAGCAGTACTTC.

This clonotype showed up many times. V is TRBV29-1 and J is TRBJ2-5, with 9 bases aligning to TRBD2. With V trimmed by 3 bases and J by 3 bases, 5 bases remained unmatched. Germline CDR1 SQVTM, CDR2 ANQGSEA. The length of the CDR3 is 14 residues. CDR3 bases: TGCAGCGTTGACCCTAGCGGGATTAAAGAGACCCAGTACTTC. It specifies CSVDPSGIKETQYF. The complete variable domain, with remaining parts taken from reference TRBV29-1 and TRBJ2-5, reads SAVISQKPSRDICQRGTSLTIQCQVDSQVTMMFWYRQQPGQSLTLIATANQGSEATYESGFVIDKFPISRPNLTFSTLTVSNMSPEDSSIYLCSVDPSGIKETQYFGPGTRLLVL.

This clonotype has only one observation. The V call is TRBV6-2 or TRBV6-3, the J call TRBJ2-7; TRBD1 agrees at 11 bases. The CDR3 totals 16 residues. Per germline, CDR1 MNHEY and CDR2 SVGEGT. The junction had 4 bases not matched to a gene; V was cut back by 0 bases and J by 3 bases. The CDR3 nucleotides are TGTGCCAGCAGTTACTCACGGGACAGGGGGAGCTACGAGCAGTACTTC. This codes for CASSYSRDRGSYEQYF.

V gene TRBV5-1 combines with J gene TRBJ2-5; 7 positions agree with TRBD1. The ends lost 4 bases at V and 4 bases at J; junction bases unmatched: 7. The CDR3 spans 14 residues. Germline assignment: CDR1 SGHRS and CDR2 YFSETQ. The CDR3 DNA sequence: TGCGCCAGCAGCCGAACAAACAGGGGAGAGACCCAGTACTTC. Protein: CASSRTNRGETQYF.

This clonotype was observed a handful of times. This chain connects TRBV6-2 or TRBV6-3 to TRBJ2-7; 7 bases are shared with TRBD1. The CDR3 length is 13 residues. J gave up 6 bases and V 6 bases, and 8 bases lay outside the gene matches. The germline V gene encodes CDR1 MNHEY and CDR2 SVGEGT. The CDR3 region has the DNA TGTGCCAGCAGACACGGGACAGCATCCGAGCAGTACTTC. It specifies CASRHGTASEQYF.

This chain joins TRBV15 and TRBJ2-2, with D perhaps assigned TRBD1 or TRBD2 (5 bases each). Trimming removed 0 bases from V and 6 bases from J, with 11 bases in between. The CDR3 extends over 15 amino acids. CDR1 is LNHNV, CDR2 YYDKDF, per germline (reference sequence). CDR3 in DNA: TGTGCCACCAGCAGAGATGGGAGAGGGGCCGGGGAGCTGTTTTTT. Translated, it gives CATSRDGRGAGELFF.

The chain has TRBV12-3 or TRBV12-4 and TRBJ1-4, with D possibly being TRBD1 (6 bases). The V end was cut by 5 bases, the J end by 0 bases, with 13 bases between. The CDR3 runs 16 residues. The DNA for the CDR3 is TGTGCCAGCAGTAACAGACAGGCCGCAACTAATGAAAAACTGTTTTTT. Encoded protein: CASSNRQAATNEKLFF.

The table lists this clonotype with a few counts. The junction and the germline gene differ at one end; a read error may be behind it. The rearrangement joins TRBV5-1 to TRBJ2-1, with D maybe TRBD2 (5 bases). The CDR3 covers 16 residues. Germline V gene data show CDR1 as SGHRS and CDR2 as YFSETQ. The chain's CDR3 is CASSLEAASSHNEQFF. The CDR3 DNA reads TGCGCCAGCAGCTTGGAGGCGGCTAGCTCCCACAATGAGCAGTTCTTC.

The chain has TRBV12-3 or TRBV12-4 and TRBJ1-6; 10 nucleotides line up with TRBD1. This CDR3 is built from 16 residues. Trimming removed 5 bases from V and 6 bases from J; junction bases left unmatched: 7. CDR3 DNA: TGTGCCAGCAGTCTCCTCCGGGACAGGGGTAATTCACCCCTCCACTTT. Translation: CASSLLRDRGNSPLHF.

Ten or more counts support this clonotype. The chain recombines TRBV14 with TRBJ1-1; perhaps TRBD1 as D (5 bases). Trimming took off 1 base at V and 8 bases at J, with 14 bases between the two ends. The CDR3 is 14 amino acids. CDR1 is SGHDN and CDR2 is FVKESK in the germline V gene. CDR3 sequence reads: CASSQVLTGQEAFF. Written as DNA, the CDR3 is TGTGCCAGCAGCCAAGTCCTAACAGGCCAAGAAGCTTTCTTT.

This clonotype was seen a few times. The V call is TRBV2, the J call TRBJ1-2; 10 nucleotides match TRBD1. The V segment lost 0 bases and the J segment 4 bases; nucleotides outside the gene matches: 5. CDR3 length equals 16 residues. The germline V gene has CDR1 SNHLY and CDR2 FYNNEI. In DNA, the CDR3 is TGTGCCAGCAGTGAAGCGGGGACAGGGGTTGGCTATGGCTACACCTTC. Residues: CASSEAGTGVGYGYTF.

In this sample, this clonotype turned up once. This chain links TRBV28 with TRBJ2-1, with 9 bases that match TRBD1. The germline V gene encodes CDR1 MDHEN and CDR2 SYDVKM. The junction had 11 bases not matched to a gene; V was cut back by 5 bases and J by 3 bases. The CDR3 is made up of 17 amino acids. In DNA, the CDR3 is TGTGCCAGCAGTGGGCCCGCGGGGACAGGGCACTACAATGAGCAGTTCTTC. Encoded protein: CASSGPAGTGHYNEQFF.

A note on this clonotype: An end of the junction does not agree with germline; a read error may underlie this. This chain links TRBV20-1 with TRBJ2-1; D perhaps matches TRBD2 (6 bases). CDR3 length: 12 amino acids. Germline lookup yields CDR1 DFQATT and CDR2 SNEGSKA (reference sequence). The CDR3 loop reads CSTRRVVNEQFF. CDR3 nucleotides: TGCAGTACTAGGAGGGTCGTGAATGAGCAGTTCTTC.

Concerning this clonotype: A read error may produce the germline difference seen at one junction end. The rearrangement joins TRBV11-1 to TRBJ2-3; TRBD2 agrees at 9 bases. This CDR3 has 14 amino acids. From germline, CDR1 is SGHAT and CDR2 FQDESV (reference sequence). CDR3 residues: CASRLAGELDTQYF. CDR3 nucleotides: TGTGCCAGCAGGTTAGCGGGAGAGTTAGATACGCAGTATTTT.

To note about this clonotype: The germline gene is not matched at one end of the junction; a read error may be the cause. The chain links TRBV11-2 to TRBJ2-3; the D call may be TRBD1 or TRBD2 (6 bases each). Germline V gives CDR1 SGHAT, CDR2 FQNNGV. The CDR3 sequence is 15 residues long. The CDR3 loop is CANSLGGWASDTQYF. The CDR3 region has the DNA TGTGCCAACAGCTTAGGGGGGTGGGCCTCAGATACGCAGTATTTT. The entire variable domain, with the rest obtained from reference TRBV11-2 and TRBJ2-3, is as follows: EAGVAQSPRYKIIEKRQSVAFWCNPISGHATLYWYQQILGQGPKLLIQFQNNGVVDDSQLPKDRFSAERLKGVDSTLKIQPAKLEDSAVYLCANSLGGWASDTQYFGPGTRLTVL.

There are a few counts of this clonotype. The chain combines TRBV11-1 with TRBJ2-1; TRBD2 might be the D (5 bases). Germline CDR1 and CDR2: SGHAT and FQDESV (reference sequence). The CDR3 consists of 12 residues. The V end lost 4 bases, the J end lost 9 bases, and 10 bases lay between the germline ends. For the CDR3, the DNA is TGTGCCAGCAGCTATCCTGAGGGTGAGCAGTTCTTC. Translation gives CASSYPEGEQFF.

V and J are TRBV10-3 and TRBJ2-1; a weak D match, TRBD2 (5 bases). In germline, CDR1 is ENHRY, CDR2 SYGVKD. Trimming shortened V by 11 bases and J by 6 bases, and 32 bases separated the two germline ends. This CDR3 spans 18 amino acids. CDR3: CAWTAATRTPGGSNEQFF. Written as DNA, the CDR3 is TGTGCCTGGACCGCAGCGACAAGGACTCCTGGTGGTTCCAATGAGCAGTTCTTC.

This clonotype was found many times. The chain employs TRBV3-1 and TRBJ2-7; D is perhaps TRBD2 (5 bases). The germline gives CDR1 LGHDT, CDR2 YNNKEL (reference sequence). This CDR3 region has 15 residues. V lost 4 bases to trimming and J lost 5 bases, with 18 bases between them. CDR3 in amino acids: CASSRPERAGDEQYF. The DNA of the CDR3 is TGTGCCAGCAGCCGCCCGGAGAGGGCCGGAGACGAGCAGTACTTC.

The CDR3 sequence is CASSLGTGKLSYEQYF. CDR3 sequence (DNA): TGTGCCAGCAGCTTAGGCACAGGTAAACTCTCCTACGAGCAGTACTTC. V and J are TRBV7-2 and TRBJ2-7, with a weak D call TRBD1 (5 bases). V shed 1 base and J shed 0 bases, with 13 bases lying between them. The germline V gene encodes CDR1 SGHTA and CDR2 FQGNSA. The CDR3 spans 16 residues.